This T cell receptor (beta chain) was captured by sequencing in a study of monozygotic twins with inflammatory bowel disease. Findings and limits, study-wide: Differences in immunosuppressive treatment may have been a source of added variability in patient repertoires. Results did not support any single strong IBD-associated signal or clonotype.

Each TCR library consumed about 4,000 ng of total RNA. With the 5' RACE reads reprocessed, TCRdb shows one record per CDR3 protein and no DNA. The sample includes about 130,000 distinct CDR3 sequences. The germline CDR1 and CDR2 sequences are SGDLS and YYNGEE. The CDR3 totals 16 residues. Notes on this clonotype: Its cognate antigen is unknown.

The source material was blood. The chain employs TRBV9 and TRBJ1-3. The receptor was derived from a human donor with ulcerative colitis or Crohn's disease, or a healthy co-twin of an affected twin (not recorded which). The CDR3 protein is CASSVDSPTYGNTIYF.